These T cell receptor beta chains were read from a single sample in a study of T-cell memory formation after mild COVID-19. TCRdb re-derived calls from the 5' RACE reads in MiXCR, one entry per CDR3 protein. The sample records hundreds of thousands of distinct CDR3 sequences, about 20% being singletons. Sequenced input: PBMCs or a T cell subset sorted from them (not recorded which). The receptors come from an adult woman who had mild COVID-19 (a few samples of this study predate the infection). Cell type and time point are not known. Each CDR3 is given without its conserved first and last residue.

TRBJ1-1	12	TRBV6-1	ASSEGTVNTEAF
TRBJ1-2	11	TRBV18	ASSRTGEYGYT
TRBJ2-3	10	TRBV24-1	ATSDFTDTQY
TRBJ2-1	14	TRBV7-3	ASSLGLAGGHNEQF
TRBJ2-5	14	TRBV5-4	ASSKPGTGRQETQY
TRBJ1-2	12	TRBV12-3/TRBV12-4	ASTPQGPTGGYT
TRBJ2-7	13	TRBV12-3/TRBV12-4	ASSFPGRGSREQY
TRBJ1-2	13	TRBV9	ASSATGGYGYGYT
TRBJ2-2	12	TRBV5-1	ASSAGADTGELF
TRBJ2-3	13	TRBV7-9	ASSTPTGTTDTQY
TRBJ1-4	12	TRBV20-1	SAISPGQGKKLF
TRBJ1-4	13	TRBV20-1	SARDGGRANEKLF
TRBJ1-2	15	TRBV5-1	ASSPSGGLGQNYGYT
TRBJ2-5	13	TRBV11-2	ASSLVQDSRETQY
TRBJ1-1	12	TRBV6-6	ASSYASMNTEAF
TRBJ2-2	14	TRBV3-1	ASSQAARTNTGELF
TRBJ1-1	14	TRBV19	ASSIDFQGVNTEAF
TRBJ1-2	12	TRBV5-5	ASSLGGIGYGYT
TRBJ1-1	11	TRBV7-3	ASRPSGGTEAF
TRBJ2-5	12	TRBV2	ASSEERFRETQY
TRBJ1-1	12	TRBV6-2/TRBV6-3	ASSYGGGLTEAF
TRBJ2-3	12	TRBV5-5	ASSTRQGADTQY